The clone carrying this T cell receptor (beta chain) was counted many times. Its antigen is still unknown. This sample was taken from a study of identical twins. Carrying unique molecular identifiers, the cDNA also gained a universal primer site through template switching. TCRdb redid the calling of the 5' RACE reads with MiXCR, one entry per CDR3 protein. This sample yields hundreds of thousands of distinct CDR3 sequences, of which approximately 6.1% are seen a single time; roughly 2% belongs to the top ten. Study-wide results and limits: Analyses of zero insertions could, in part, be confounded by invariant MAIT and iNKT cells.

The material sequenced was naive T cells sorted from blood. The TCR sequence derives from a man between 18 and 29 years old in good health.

CDR3 coding DNA: TGTGCCAGCACCAGACAGGGCTCCTACAATGAGCAGTTCTTC. Amino acid sequence: CASTRQGSYNEQFF. The chain combines TRBV27 with TRBJ2-1, with 7 bases identical to TRBD1. J lost 0 bases, V lost 7 bases, and 3 bases had no gene match. Germline CDR1 MNHEY, CDR2 SMNVEV (reference sequence). The CDR3 totals 14 residues.